The T cell receptor beta chain described here comes from a study of T-cell memory formation after mild COVID-19. As for the study in general: In these data, TCR clusters were largely donor specific.

Trimming pared 4 bases from V and 6 bases from J, leaving 8 bases between. Germline CDR1 reads SGHTA; CDR2 reads FQGNSA. The CDR3 covers 12 residues. Findings of the study overall: A subset of responding clones appeared in pre-infection memory, suggesting cross-reactive memory joined. Most CD4+ clones that shrank were in CM and EM, while CD8+ ones turned up in EMRA.

It was 5'RACE with constant-segment primers that produced the TCR alpha and TCR beta cDNA libraries, which carried sample barcodes and UMIs. TCRdb reanalysed the 5' RACE reads using MiXCR and keeps one entry per CDR3 protein. The sample records about 290,000 distinct CDR3 sequences, 15% to 20% being singletons. This clonotype has at least ten counts. Its antigen is unknown. The rearrangement links TRBV7-2 to TRBJ2-3; no clear D. The sample comprised PBMCs or a T cell subset sorted from them (not recorded which). This TCR was recovered from a man aged 18 to 35 who had mild COVID-19 (a few samples of this study predate the infection). Cell type and time point are not known. CDR3 residues: CASSYDLDTQYF. The CDR3 DNA reads TGTGCCAGCAGCTACGATCTGGATACGCAGTATTTT. The full variable domain, with the rest looked up from reference TRBV7-2 and TRBJ2-3, is GAGVSQSPSNKVTEKGKDVELRCDPISGHTALYWYRQSLGQGLEFLIYFQGNSAPDKSGLPSDRFSAERTGGSVSTLTIQRTQQEDSAVYLCASSYDLDTQYFGPGTRLTVL.